This T cell receptor (beta chain) was documented in a study of blood T cell repertoires in COVID-19. Study-level information: T cells, B-cell-depleted T cells, or PBMCs provided the cDNA or gDNA that served as material.

Only one count was recorded for this clone. This CDR3 has 15 residues. In germline, CDR1 is MDHEN, CDR2 SYDVKM. The V end lost 2 bases, the J end lost 4 bases, and 14 bases lay between the germline ends. In the study's own analysis: Nucleated cell counts were estimated from reference gene primer amplification. TCRdb's table, derived via immunoSEQ multiplex PCR, lists solely in-frame clones and lacks some. The DNA was the basis for D and trimming; V, J and clone size are from that table. This table has approximately 65,000 clones, 86% appearing once. The clonotype originates from a man aged 45-65 years with acute or convalescent COVID-19. Sequenced: peripheral blood. The chain recombines TRBV28 with TRBJ1-2; TRBD1 might be the D (6 bases). For the CDR3, the DNA is TGTGCCAGCAGTTTAGGCAGGGGAACCCTCTATGGCTACACCTTC. Translated, it gives CASSLGRGTLYGYTF.